The 13 T cell receptor beta chains reported below all come from one sample, sequenced in a study of blood T cell repertoires in COVID-19. Clones were sequenced by immunoSEQ multiplex PCR, and TCRdb holds only the in-frame ones, with some missing. Of about 180,000 clones listed, around three quarters are singletons. The sequencing sample was made of peripheral blood. The receptors were sampled from a man in his sixties or seventies with active or convalescent COVID-19.

The CDR3 DNA sequence: TGTGCCAGCAGCTACTGGGACAGGCCCAATCAGCCCCAGCATTTT. It specifies CASSYWDRPNQPQHF. The chain uses TRBV5-6 and TRBJ1-5, with 8 bases matching TRBD1. This CDR3 contains 15 residues. Germline values: CDR1 SGHDT, CDR2 YYEEEE. The J segment lost 3 bases and the V segment lost 3 bases, leaving 5 bases of the junction unmatched. Filled out from reference TRBV5-6 and TRBJ1-5, the complete variable domain reads DAGVTQSPTHLIKTRGQQVTLRCSPKSGHDTVSWYQQALGQGPQFIFQYYEEEERQRGNFPDRFSGHQFPNYSSELNVNALLLGDSALYLCASSYWDRPNQPQHFGDGTRLSIL.

V is TRBV5-1 and J is TRBJ2-5; TRBD1 agrees at 12 bases. The CDR3 extends over 16 amino acids. V dropped 1 base and J dropped 5; count of bases not matched to a gene: 6. Germline CDR1 and CDR2: SGHRS and YFSETQ. This chain's CDR3 is CASSLRGQGAGETQYF. CDR3 nucleotide sequence: TGCGCCAGCAGCTTGAGGGGACAGGGGGCTGGTGAGACCCAGTACTTC.

The rearrangement joins TRBV30 to TRBJ1-2; D unclear. V was trimmed by 0 bases and J by 4 bases, leaving 9 bases between them. This CDR3 spans 13 amino acids. The germline CDR1 and CDR2 sequences are GTSNPN and SVGIG (reference sequence). This CDR3 is CAWSVHHLYGYTF. The DNA for the CDR3 is TGTGCCTGGAGTGTACACCATCTCTATGGCTACACCTTC.

The V gene is TRBV6-1, the J gene TRBJ1-3; no clear D gene. Trimming stripped 2 bases from V and 4 bases from J, with 15 bases between. Germline V gene sequence: CDR1 MNHNS, CDR2 SASEGT. This CDR3 comprises 16 residues. The CDR3 region is CASSESSVGAGNTIYF. The CDR3 DNA reads TGTGCCAGCAGTGAATCCTCCGTGGGCGCGGGAAACACCATATATTTT.

The V and J genes are TRBV6-2 or TRBV6-3 and TRBJ1-2, with D maybe TRBD1 (6 bases). V lost 5 bases and J 5 bases, leaving 12 bases between the germline ends. Germline loops: CDR1 MNHEY, CDR2 SVGEGT. The CDR3 consists of 13 residues. CDR3 in amino acids: CASSLDSPYGYTF. The DNA for the CDR3 is TGTGCCAGCAGTCTGGACAGCCCATATGGCTACACCTTC.

The rearrangement joins TRBV7-2 to TRBJ2-1; D not resolved. The CDR3 loop spans 13 amino acids. Deletions cut 1 base from V and 5 bases from J, with 6 bases between. Germline V gene data show CDR1 as SGHTA and CDR2 as FQGNSA. The CDR3 loop is CASSLGLNNEQFF. DNA for the CDR3: TGTGCCAGCAGCTTAGGACTGAACAATGAGCAGTTCTTC.

This chain links TRBV7-2 with TRBJ1-2, with 8 bases lining up with TRBD1. The trim removed 5 bases at V and 2 bases at J, leaving 4 bases unmatched. Germline CDR1 SGHTA, CDR2 FQGNSA. CDR3 length equals 14 residues. In DNA, the CDR3 is TGTGCCAGCAGCCCCGGACAGGGCAACTATGGCTACACCTTC. Its protein is CASSPGQGNYGYTF. Filled out from reference TRBV7-2 and TRBJ1-2, the complete variable domain reads GAGVSQSPSNKVTEKGKDVELRCDPISGHTALYWYRQSLGQGLEFLIYFQGNSAPDKSGLPSDRFSAERTGGSVSTLTIQRTQQEDSAVYLCASSPGQGNYGYTFGSGTRLTVV.

This clone was seen a single time. J is TRBJ2-1 and V is TRBV5-1, with a possible D match to TRBD2 (6 bases). The germline V gene encodes CDR1 SGHRS and CDR2 YFSETQ. V was pared by 4 bases and J by 10 bases, with 18 bases between. This CDR3 has 14 amino acids. Here the CDR3 reads CASSPDWEEGEQFF. CDR3 DNA: TGCGCCAGCAGCCCAGACTGGGAGGAGGGGGAGCAGTTCTTC.

This sequence joins TRBV5-1 and TRBJ1-1, with D perhaps matching TRBD1 (5 bases). The CDR3 extends over 13 amino acids. Trimming removed 4 bases from V and 5 bases from J, with 12 bases in between. Germline V gives CDR1 SGHRS, CDR2 YFSETQ. CDR3: CASSPEGVTEAFF. In nucleotides, the CDR3 is TGCGCCAGCAGCCCGGAAGGGGTAACTGAAGCTTTCTTT.

The V and J genes are TRBV30 and TRBJ1-2, with 8 positions matching TRBD1. Germline V gene lookup returns CDR1 GTSNPN and CDR2 SVGIG (reference sequence). This CDR3 contains 15 residues. The ends lost 0 bases at V and 4 bases at J; junction bases unmatched: 7. The CDR3 reads CAWSVSRTGSYGYTF. The CDR3 region has the DNA TGTGCCTGGAGTGTATCTAGGACAGGGAGCTATGGCTACACCTTC.

The chain is built from TRBV5-5 and TRBJ1-6, with D possibly being TRBD1 (5 bases). Looked up from germline, CDR1 is SGHKS and CDR2 is YYEKEE (reference sequence). This CDR3 contains 17 residues. V gave up 0 bases and J gave up 4 bases, with 14 bases separating them. The CDR3 DNA follows: TGTGCCAGCAGCTTGGGCTCGGAACGGGGGTATAATTCACCCCTCCACTTT. It codes for CASSLGSERGYNSPLHF.

This clone was detected many times. The DNA of the CDR3 is TGTGCCAGCAGCTTAGCCAGAGACAGGGGCTCTGGCTACACCTTC. Protein: CASSLARDRGSGYTF. V gene TRBV7-2 combines with J gene TRBJ1-2; 8 bases match TRBD1. Germline values: CDR1 SGHTA, CDR2 FQGNSA. The CDR3 consists of 15 residues. Germline trimming cut 0 bases from V and 7 bases from J; bases unmatched to any gene: 7.

The table lists this clone with a count of one. The V gene is TRBV12-5, the J gene TRBJ2-5, with TRBD1 matching over 10 bases. Germline CDR1 LGHNT, CDR2 FRNRAP. The CDR3 sequence is 16 residues long. Unmatched junction bases numbered 9, after V lost 4 bases and J lost 4 bases. The CDR3 DNA reads TGTGCTAGTGGTTCGCCGGGACAGGGGAGTCGAGAGACCCAGTACTTC. Protein product: CASGSPGQGSRETQYF.